A single TCR beta chain is shown here with its context. TCRdb keeps only in-frame clones here, not all; method: immunoSEQ multiplex PCR. The data show over 150,000 clones, 85% seen once. The entry originates in a study of cytomegalovirus exposure and HLA in healthy donors. Trimming stripped 0 bases from V and 5 bases from J, with 11 bases between. CDR3 length: 15 residues. Germline loops: CDR1 SGHRS, CDR2 YFSETQ. The chain recombines TRBV5-1 with TRBJ1-4, with D possibly being TRBD1 (6 bases). The sample was PBMCs. This TCR was recovered from a man aged 18-30 years in good health and CMV-seropositive. The CDR3 sequence is CASSLVGGPNEKLFF. CDR3 coding DNA: TGCGCCAGCAGCTTGGTCGGGGGGCCGAATGAAAAACTGTTTTTT.